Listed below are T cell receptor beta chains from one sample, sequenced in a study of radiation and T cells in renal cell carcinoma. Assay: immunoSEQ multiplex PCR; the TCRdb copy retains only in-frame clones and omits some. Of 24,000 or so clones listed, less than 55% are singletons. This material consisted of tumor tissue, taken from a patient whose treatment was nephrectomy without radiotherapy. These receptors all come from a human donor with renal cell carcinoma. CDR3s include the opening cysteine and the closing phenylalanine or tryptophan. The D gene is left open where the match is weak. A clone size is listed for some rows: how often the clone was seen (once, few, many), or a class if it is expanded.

cdr3_nt: TGTGCCAGCAGGGGACAGCCCGGCACTGAAGCTTTCTTT
cdr3_aa: CASRGQPGTEAFF
d_call: TRBD1
j_call: TRBJ1-1
clone_size: -
v_call: TRBV6-5

cdr3_nt: TGCGCCAGCAGCTTTGGACATACGAACACCGGGGAGCTGTTTTTT
cdr3_aa: CASSFGHTNTGELFF
d_call: -
j_call: TRBJ2-2
clone_size: -
v_call: TRBV5-1

cdr3_nt: TGTGCCAGCACCAAGGGCAGGGCTAGCACTGAAGCTTTCTTT
cdr3_aa: CASTKGRASTEAFF
d_call: -
j_call: TRBJ1-1
clone_size: once
v_call: TRBV6-5

cdr3_nt: TGTGCCAGCAGCGTAGCTCTGAGGACTAGCGGGGAGACTGGGGCCAACGTCCTGACTTTC
cdr3_aa: CASSVALRTSGETGANVLTF
d_call: TRBD2
j_call: TRBJ2-6
clone_size: -
v_call: TRBV9

cdr3_nt: TGCGCCAGCAGCTTGGGGAACCGACTAGTCCCCTACAATGAGCAGTTCTTC
cdr3_aa: CASSLGNRLVPYNEQFF
d_call: -
j_call: TRBJ2-1
clone_size: -
v_call: TRBV5-1

cdr3_nt: TGTGCCAGCAGTTACGACGGGAGGTACATTCAGTACTTC
cdr3_aa: CASSYDGRYIQYF
d_call: TRBD2
j_call: TRBJ2-4
clone_size: -
v_call: TRBV6-6

cdr3_nt: TGTGCCAGTAGTGAGGCCAATTCACCCCTCCACTTT
cdr3_aa: CASSEANSPLHF
d_call: -
j_call: TRBJ1-6
clone_size: -
v_call: TRBV19

cdr3_nt: TGTGCCAGTCAAAAGACTAGCGGGGGGGCCTACGAGCAGTACTTC
cdr3_aa: CASQKTSGGAYEQYF
d_call: TRBD2
j_call: TRBJ2-7
clone_size: -
v_call: TRBV19

cdr3_nt: TGCGCCAGCAGTGAGTCGCGGGGACCCACAGATACGCAGTATTTT
cdr3_aa: CASSESRGPTDTQYF
d_call: -
j_call: TRBJ2-3
clone_size: -
v_call: TRBV10-1

cdr3_nt: TGCGCCAGCAGCCAAGTATCGGGGGTGGGTATCTACGAGCAGTACTTC
cdr3_aa: CASSQVSGVGIYEQYF
d_call: -
j_call: TRBJ2-7
clone_size: -
v_call: TRBV4-3

cdr3_nt: TGCGCCAGCAGCCCAGGGACAGGGGGCGTCTCTGGCTACACCTTC
cdr3_aa: CASSPGTGGVSGYTF
d_call: TRBD1
j_call: TRBJ1-2
clone_size: many
v_call: TRBV5-1

cdr3_nt: TGTGCCAGCAGTGAAGTCCCGGACAGGGGAAGCATTCAGTACTTC
cdr3_aa: CASSEVPDRGSIQYF
d_call: TRBD1
j_call: TRBJ2-4
clone_size: -
v_call: TRBV6-1

cdr3_nt: TGTGCCACCAGCAGCGCAGGGGGATCAGAGCAGCCCCAGCATTTT
cdr3_aa: CATSSAGGSEQPQHF
d_call: TRBD1
j_call: TRBJ1-5
clone_size: few
v_call: TRBV15

cdr3_nt: TGTGCCAGCTCACCGGGACCTTACAATGAGCAGTTCTTC
cdr3_aa: CASSPGPYNEQFF
d_call: -
j_call: TRBJ2-1
clone_size: few
v_call: TRBV18

cdr3_nt: TGCAGCGTGGGGACAGGAGCCTATAATTCACCCCTCCACTTT
cdr3_aa: CSVGTGAYNSPLHF
d_call: TRBD1
j_call: TRBJ1-6
clone_size: -
v_call: TRBV29-1

cdr3_nt: TGTGCCTGGAGTGTAGTGGGGGGCGCTGACTACGAGCAGTACTTC
cdr3_aa: CAWSVVGGADYEQYF
d_call: -
j_call: TRBJ2-7
clone_size: -
v_call: TRBV30

cdr3_nt: TGTGCCAGCACCTTGGGGGGCTCTGGTGGCTACACCTTC
cdr3_aa: CASTLGGSGGYTF
d_call: -
j_call: TRBJ1-2
clone_size: -
v_call: TRBV7-5

cdr3_nt: TGTGCCAGCAGCCAGGGGGCCCAAAGCTCTGGGGCCAACGTCCTGACTTTC
cdr3_aa: CASSQGAQSSGANVLTF
d_call: -
j_call: TRBJ2-6
clone_size: -
v_call: TRBV4-2

cdr3_nt: TGTGCCTGGAGTGTCCTGACAGGGGTCACAGATACGCAGTATTTT
cdr3_aa: CAWSVLTGVTDTQYF
d_call: TRBD1
j_call: TRBJ2-3
clone_size: few
v_call: TRBV30

cdr3_nt: TGTGCCAGCAGCGTAAGGGCAGGGAGCACAGATACGCAGTATTTT
cdr3_aa: CASSVRAGSTDTQYF
d_call: -
j_call: TRBJ2-3
clone_size: -
v_call: TRBV9

cdr3_nt: TGTGCCAGCAGGTCGGGGCGCACTGAAGCTTTCTTT
cdr3_aa: CASRSGRTEAFF
d_call: -
j_call: TRBJ1-1
clone_size: once
v_call: TRBV6-1

cdr3_nt: TGTGCCAGCAGCTTCAGCCAGCGGGGGCTACAAGAGACCCAGTACTTC
cdr3_aa: CASSFSQRGLQETQYF
d_call: TRBD2
j_call: TRBJ2-5
clone_size: -
v_call: TRBV7-8

cdr3_nt: TGCGCCAGCAGCCAAGATCAGGGGGTGATATATGGCTACACCTTC
cdr3_aa: CASSQDQGVIYGYTF
d_call: TRBD1
j_call: TRBJ1-2
clone_size: -
v_call: TRBV4-1

cdr3_nt: TGCAGCGTTGAAGAGTGGGGGACCAAAATGATTCAGTACTTC
cdr3_aa: CSVEEWGTKMIQYF
d_call: -
j_call: TRBJ2-4
clone_size: -
v_call: TRBV29-1

cdr3_nt: TGTGCCAGCAGTTACTCAAGTCGGGCAAACACCGGGGAGCTGTTTTTT
cdr3_aa: CASSYSSRANTGELFF
d_call: -
j_call: TRBJ2-2
clone_size: -
v_call: TRBV6-5

cdr3_nt: TGTGCCAGCAGCTTAGAGAATCAGCCCCAGCATTTT
cdr3_aa: CASSLENQPQHF
d_call: -
j_call: TRBJ1-5
clone_size: few
v_call: TRBV7-9

cdr3_nt: TGTGCCAGCAGTCAACCTACAGGGACCTTTTACAATGAGCAGTTCTTC
cdr3_aa: CASSQPTGTFYNEQFF
d_call: -
j_call: TRBJ2-1
clone_size: -
v_call: TRBV5-6

cdr3_nt: TGTGCCAGCAGCACCGACATGGGGGGCACTGAAGCTTTCTTT
cdr3_aa: CASSTDMGGTEAFF
d_call: -
j_call: TRBJ1-1
clone_size: many
v_call: TRBV7-6

cdr3_nt: TGTGCCAGTTCCGGGGCAGGGGTTGGAAACACCATATATTTT
cdr3_aa: CASSGAGVGNTIYF
d_call: -
j_call: TRBJ1-3
clone_size: -
v_call: TRBV6-5

cdr3_nt: TGTGCCAGCAGCCAAGACAATCAGCCCCAGCATTTT
cdr3_aa: CASSQDNQPQHF
d_call: -
j_call: TRBJ1-5
clone_size: -
v_call: TRBV4-2

cdr3_nt: TGTGCCAGCGGGCGGGTAACTGGAAACACCATATATTTT
cdr3_aa: CASGRVTGNTIYF
d_call: -
j_call: TRBJ1-3
clone_size: medium-sized
v_call: TRBV7-2

cdr3_nt: TGTGCCAGCATGGGGGTCCGGCTGGAGCAGTACTTC
cdr3_aa: CASMGVRLEQYF
d_call: -
j_call: TRBJ2-7
clone_size: -
v_call: TRBV27

cdr3_nt: TGTGCCAGCAGCTTGCCCCCCGCGGGGGGGCCCTACAATGAGCAGTTCTTC
cdr3_aa: CASSLPPAGGPYNEQFF
d_call: TRBD2
j_call: TRBJ2-1
clone_size: once
v_call: TRBV5-4

cdr3_nt: TGTGCCAGTAGTATAGCCAACAGGGGCTCCTACGAGCAGTACTTC
cdr3_aa: CASSIANRGSYEQYF
d_call: TRBD1
j_call: TRBJ2-7
clone_size: -
v_call: TRBV19

cdr3_nt: TGTGCCAGCAGCTCGAACCGGGAGACCCAGTACTTC
cdr3_aa: CASSSNRETQYF
d_call: -
j_call: TRBJ2-5
clone_size: -
v_call: TRBV7-2

cdr3_nt: TGCAGCGTTGGAGGGGGATTGGACACTGAAGCTTTCTTT
cdr3_aa: CSVGGGLDTEAFF
d_call: -
j_call: TRBJ1-1
clone_size: few
v_call: TRBV29-1

cdr3_nt: TGTGCCAGCAGCACTACCAGGGAAGCGCGACAGCCCCAGCATTTT
cdr3_aa: CASSTTREARQPQHF
d_call: -
j_call: TRBJ1-5
clone_size: few
v_call: TRBV4-2